The source of this TCR beta chain is a study of shared clonotypes between healthy human individuals. Study-level points and caveats: Shared clonotypes: about 5% naive CD4, approximately 3.4% naive CD8, about 2.5% memory CD4, approximately 0.4% memory CD8. Though the depth was large, rarefaction showed that sorted-subset sequencing was incomplete. Tissue TCR repertoires likely differ from these blood-only repertoires.

As concerns this clone: Its antigen remains unidentified.

V lost 6 bases to trimming and J lost 2 bases, with 9 bases between them. This CDR3 contains 13 residues. Germline assignment: CDR1 SGHRS and CDR2 YFSETQ. As handled by the study authors: Junction-only sequences without quality scores were provided by ImmunoSEQ, so filtering was different. Measured with immunoSEQ multiplex PCR; TCRdb has only the in-frame clones, and not every one. Clone size and V and J calls were adopted from that table, with D and trimming inferred from the DNA. The table has roughly 200,000 clones, 65% to 80% seen once. The receptor was derived from a man aged 25 to 40 in good health. Sequenced input: memory CD4+ T cells sorted from blood. Stated subset: CD45RA-negative fraction. The rearrangement joins TRBV5-1 to TRBJ2-1, with a weak D call TRBD2 (5 bases). In DNA, the CDR3 is TGCGCCAGCAAGACGGGGACCTACAATGAGCAGTTCTTC. As protein: CASKTGTYNEQFF.